This is a list of T cell receptor beta chains from one sample in a study of graft-versus-host responses after intestinal transplantation. These receptors are not linked to any known antigen. Method: immunoSEQ multiplex PCR; TCRdb's copy keeps in-frame clones and lacks some. The data show 90,000 to 100,000 clones, with more than 85% seen just once and under 0.55% held by the top ten. The sequencing here drew on unstimulated CD8+ T cells sorted from spleen or lymph node cells, taken before intestinal transplant. All receptors derive from a human donor who received an intestinal transplant. CDR3s include the opening cysteine and the closing phenylalanine or tryptophan. D genes are given only for firm matches. A row's size may be missing; if present it is once, few, many or a size class.

v_gene: TRBV4-1; d_gene: TRBD1; j_gene: TRBJ1-2; abundance: -; CDR3aa: CASSLGQGGYTF; CDR3nt: TGCGCCAGCAGCCTAGGACAGGGCGGGTACACCTTC
v_gene: TRBV6-6; d_gene: TRBD2; j_gene: TRBJ2-3; abundance: -; CDR3aa: CASTGRASGRTDTQYF; CDR3nt: TGTGCCAGCACCGGGAGGGCTAGCGGTCGCACAGATACGCAGTATTTT
v_gene: TRBV19; d_gene: -; j_gene: TRBJ1-5; abundance: once; CDR3aa: CASSLTSNQPQHF; CDR3nt: TGTGCCAGTAGTTTGACAAGCAATCAGCCCCAGCATTTT
v_gene: TRBV4-1; d_gene: TRBD2; j_gene: TRBJ2-3; abundance: -; CDR3aa: CASSWREDSDTQYF; CDR3nt: TGCGCCAGCAGCTGGCGGGAGGATTCAGATACGCAGTATTTT
v_gene: TRBV2; d_gene: -; j_gene: TRBJ2-1; abundance: -; CDR3aa: CASSRLGYNEQFF; CDR3nt: TGTGCCAGCAGTCGCCTCGGTTACAATGAGCAGTTCTTC
v_gene: TRBV28; d_gene: TRBD2; j_gene: TRBJ2-1; abundance: -; CDR3aa: CASSPLRGGANEQFF; CDR3nt: TGTGCCAGCAGCCCTTTGAGGGGAGGGGCAAATGAGCAGTTCTTC
v_gene: TRBV28; d_gene: -; j_gene: TRBJ1-4; abundance: once; CDR3aa: CASSLSAGWEKLFF; CDR3nt: TGTGCCAGCAGTTTATCGGCAGGGTGGGAAAAACTGTTTTTT
v_gene: TRBV19; d_gene: -; j_gene: TRBJ2-3; abundance: -; CDR3aa: CATRGADTQYF; CDR3nt: TGTGCCACCAGGGGGGCGGATACGCAGTATTTT
v_gene: TRBV10-2; d_gene: -; j_gene: TRBJ2-1; abundance: -; CDR3aa: CASSVAGVDEQFF; CDR3nt: TGCGCCAGCAGTGTCGCAGGGGTCGATGAGCAGTTCTTC
v_gene: TRBV19; d_gene: -; j_gene: TRBJ1-1; abundance: -; CDR3aa: CASRTQGVRTEAFF; CDR3nt: TGTGCCAGTAGAACACAGGGAGTTCGGACTGAAGCTTTCTTT